The sequence of this T cell receptor (beta chain) was determined in a study of vaccination effects on CD4 cells after COVID-19 (dated by TCRdb to between 2020 and 2023). For the study in its entirety: The ViraFEST assay stimulated PBMC with viral peptide pools and then used TCR sequencing to identify antigen-specific CD4+ T cell clonotypes by expansion. SARS-CoV-2 spike-specific CD4+ TCR repertoires were compared before and after mRNA vaccination in COVID-19 convalescent patients and in infection-naive vaccine recipients. The Oncomine TCR Beta short-read assay on an Illumina iSeq 100 was used to sequence cultures from other donors in the study. Around 2 million PBMC per well were cultured in IMDM with around 5.3% human AB serum, 8 to 10 IU/ml IL-2 and gentamicin, plus 10 ug/ml peptides. Post-vaccine samples across the study were collected a median of 72 days after the second dose, with a range of 14 to 241. Altogether, over 9 COVID-19 convalescent patients and 4 SARS-CoV-2-naive healthy vaccine recipients made up the full study.

Libraries were built with the immunoSEQ multiplex PCR assay. DNA from the cultured, isolated CD4+ T cells was subjected to TCR beta CDR3 sequencing. In the source study's methods: The analysis removed non-productive TCR sequences, trimmed reads to the CDR3 region, and retained only CDR3s that were 7 or more amino acids long. The MANAFEST web app was used to identify antigen-specific clonotypes by comparing expansion in peptide wells with expansion in reference cultures. For clones to be considered positive, expansion at FDR<0.05 versus reference and all other wells, an odds ratio above 5, and a frequency above 0.1% in two replicate wells were required. A clonotype was defined as cross-reactive if the clonotype was significantly expanded both in SARS-CoV-2 spike wells and in at least one common cold coronavirus spike condition. CDR3 similarity was assessed by Levenshtein distance using the stringdist R package, and unrooted trees were constructed with ape in R 3.6.1. The source is immuneACCESS, and TCRdb retained only in-frame sequences with V and J called. Part of the clones is not carried over; for the studies checked, unresolved V genes explain less than half of this, and the remainder is unexplained. V and J calls and clone size come straight from that table; D and trimming were deduced from the DNA. Here the sample has some 69,000 clones; nearly 75% occur a single time. Jointly, the top ten make up roughly 2.3% of the sample.

Concerning this clone: No cognate antigen has been identified for it. No qualities accompany the bases; no much larger clone lies one base away.

Overall results and qualifications from the work: Among healthy vaccine recipients, nearly all vaccine-induced clones were SARS-CoV-2 mono-reactive, and just 1 of 255 was cross-reactive with common cold coronaviruses. Limitations of the study were the small number of convalescent patients and the absence of early post-infection timepoints. At late post-vaccination timepoints, both infection-induced and vaccine-induced clones showed marked clonal contraction, consistent with waning T cell responses.

After more than nine days of culture, CD4+ T cells were isolated with the EasySep CD4+ T cell isolation kit. Participants received two doses of either the BNT162b2 or the mRNA-1273 mRNA SARS-CoV-2 vaccine. The absence of prior SARS-CoV-2 infection in healthy vaccine recipients was confirmed by negative nucleocapsid antibodies before and after vaccination. On days 3 and 7, half of the culture medium was replaced with fresh IL-2-containing medium. Unless noted otherwise, every peptide stimulation condition was grown in triplicate wells. PBMC were separated from whole blood using Ficoll-Paque Plus gradient centrifugation and were then either cryopreserved at -140C or used fresh. The QIAamp micro DNA kit was used to extract genomic DNA from the cultured CD4+ T cells. The sequence was obtained from a human donor who received a COVID-19 vaccine. The input for sequencing was CD4+ T cells from PBMCs cultured without peptide, taken after COVID-19 vaccination.

The CDR3 has the sequence CATSGAGVFTDTQYF. The nucleotide sequence reads TGTGCCACTTCTGGAGCGGGGGTCTTCACAGATACGCAGTATTTT. The chain is encoded by TRBV24-1 joined to TRBJ2-3, and 8 junctional nucleotides match TRBD2. V ends up 10 bases short and J 2 bases short, with an unmatched junction base count of 10. The CDR3 spans 15 residues, from the cysteine through the phenylalanine. Only the CDR3 portion is preserved as DNA: 45 bases, with reading frame beginning at the first base. As encoded in the germline V gene, CDR1 is KGHDR while CDR2 is SFDVKD.